This is a list of T cell receptor beta chains from one sample in a study of CD8+CD57+ T cells in acquired aplastic anemia. Using its own MiXCR run on the reads, TCRdb lists one record per CDR3 protein. The data hold fewer than 70,000 distinct CDR3 sequences, with 54% observed a single time. The sample was sorted CD4+, CD8+, or CD8+CD57+ T cells (not recorded which) from PBMCs. Receptors originate from a human donor in good health, serving as a control. CDR3s leave out the opening cysteine and the closing phenylalanine or tryptophan. A D gene is named only where the DNA matches it firmly.

d_call: .; v_call: TRBV20-1; j_call: TRBJ1-5; cdr3_aa: SATITDQPQH
d_call: .; v_call: TRBV14; j_call: TRBJ1-4; cdr3_aa: ASSQVSGDEKLF
d_call: .; v_call: TRBV10-3; j_call: TRBJ2-1; cdr3_aa: AISVEVAHNEQF
d_call: .; v_call: TRBV9; j_call: TRBJ1-1; cdr3_aa: ASSVDWNTEAF
d_call: .; v_call: TRBV11-1; j_call: TRBJ2-3; cdr3_aa: ASSRNGTRKGTQY
d_call: .; v_call: TRBV4-3; j_call: TRBJ2-7; cdr3_aa: ASSQDTNYEQY
d_call: .; v_call: TRBV12-3/TRBV12-4; j_call: TRBJ1-1; cdr3_aa: ASSRGNTEAF
d_call: .; v_call: TRBV13; j_call: TRBJ2-3; cdr3_aa: ASSLSRGTDTQY
d_call: .; v_call: TRBV25-1; j_call: TRBJ1-1; cdr3_aa: ASSEYKGIETEAF
d_call: .; v_call: TRBV19; j_call: TRBJ2-3; cdr3_aa: ASSRGARDTQY
d_call: .; v_call: TRBV10-3; j_call: TRBJ1-5; cdr3_aa: AISDTLSNQPQH
d_call: TRBD1; v_call: TRBV18; j_call: TRBJ2-7; cdr3_aa: ASSPGGQNSYELY
d_call: .; v_call: TRBV7-2; j_call: TRBJ1-2; cdr3_aa: ASSASVGYT
d_call: TRBD1; v_call: TRBV12-3/TRBV12-4; j_call: TRBJ1-6; cdr3_aa: ASSLGQGGSPLH
d_call: TRBD1; v_call: TRBV7-2; j_call: TRBJ1-2; cdr3_aa: ASSLASGTGYGYT
d_call: .; v_call: TRBV7-2; j_call: TRBJ1-4; cdr3_aa: ASRQGTTNEKLF
d_call: .; v_call: TRBV6-1; j_call: TRBJ2-7; cdr3_aa: ATLRGHEQY
d_call: .; v_call: TRBV4-1; j_call: TRBJ1-1; cdr3_aa: ASSQVRALIRGAF
d_call: .; v_call: TRBV12-3/TRBV12-4; j_call: TRBJ2-7; cdr3_aa: ASSLTLGYEQY
d_call: .; v_call: TRBV12-5; j_call: TRBJ2-1; cdr3_aa: ASGLVPTPGNEQF
d_call: .; v_call: TRBV11-2; j_call: TRBJ2-7; cdr3_aa: ASSLGGRGYEQY
d_call: .; v_call: TRBV7-9; j_call: TRBJ1-1; cdr3_aa: ASSWARGSEAF
d_call: TRBD2; v_call: TRBV29-1; j_call: TRBJ2-7; cdr3_aa: SVDLAGVPYEQY
d_call: .; v_call: TRBV10-3; j_call: TRBJ2-1; cdr3_aa: AIAPDTMGQF
d_call: .; v_call: TRBV7-9; j_call: TRBJ1-6; cdr3_aa: ASSLDSPLH
d_call: .; v_call: TRBV2; j_call: TRBJ2-7; cdr3_aa: ASSGTVSYEQY
d_call: TRBD1; v_call: TRBV19; j_call: TRBJ1-4; cdr3_aa: ASRITSGTGNEKLF
d_call: TRBD2; v_call: TRBV12-3/TRBV12-4; j_call: TRBJ2-7; cdr3_aa: ASSLREGEQY
d_call: TRBD1; v_call: TRBV15; j_call: TRBJ2-7; cdr3_aa: ATSSGTVFNEQY
d_call: .; v_call: TRBV12-3/TRBV12-4; j_call: TRBJ1-2; cdr3_aa: ASSRPTGLNYGYT
d_call: TRBD1; v_call: TRBV9; j_call: TRBJ2-7; cdr3_aa: ASSPGGQNSYEQY
d_call: TRBD1; v_call: TRBV10-2; j_call: TRBJ2-7; cdr3_aa: ASSGQGTYEQY
d_call: .; v_call: TRBV2; j_call: TRBJ1-2; cdr3_aa: ASSVGGNGYT
d_call: TRBD1; v_call: TRBV2; j_call: TRBJ2-7; cdr3_aa: ASRRTGVNEQY
d_call: .; v_call: TRBV29-1; j_call: TRBJ1-3; cdr3_aa: SVASGESSGNTIY
d_call: .; v_call: TRBV7-9; j_call: TRBJ1-4; cdr3_aa: ASSTPETVNNEKLF
d_call: .; v_call: TRBV15; j_call: TRBJ2-3; cdr3_aa: ATSRDLGRGTDTQY
d_call: .; v_call: TRBV5-1; j_call: TRBJ2-7; cdr3_aa: ASSLTWDTAYEQY
d_call: TRBD2; v_call: TRBV11-2; j_call: TRBJ2-5; cdr3_aa: ASSLGGTREETQY
d_call: .; v_call: TRBV19; j_call: TRBJ1-2; cdr3_aa: ASGIAAGEYGYT
d_call: .; v_call: TRBV30; j_call: TRBJ1-1; cdr3_aa: AWSVRSGTLEAF
d_call: .; v_call: TRBV12-3/TRBV12-4; j_call: TRBJ2-2; cdr3_aa: ASSLRYNANTGELF
d_call: .; v_call: TRBV6-1; j_call: TRBJ1-5; cdr3_aa: ASSEIGVQPQH
d_call: .; v_call: TRBV20-1; j_call: TRBJ1-2; cdr3_aa: SVPEGMAGYT
d_call: .; v_call: TRBV15; j_call: TRBJ1-5; cdr3_aa: ATSRGVEAPQH
d_call: .; v_call: TRBV27; j_call: TRBJ1-6; cdr3_aa: ASSLEYSSINSPLH
d_call: .; v_call: TRBV10-1; j_call: TRBJ2-1; cdr3_aa: ASSESLVGRQF
d_call: .; v_call: TRBV10-3; j_call: TRBJ1-1; cdr3_aa: AVKKGIGTEAF
d_call: .; v_call: TRBV15; j_call: TRBJ2-5; cdr3_aa: ATSRDGGVTYPQETQY
d_call: .; v_call: TRBV12-3/TRBV12-4; j_call: TRBJ1-1; cdr3_aa: ASSGLEGEGTEAF
d_call: .; v_call: TRBV12-3/TRBV12-4; j_call: TRBJ2-5; cdr3_aa: ASSNSETQY
d_call: .; v_call: TRBV5-1; j_call: TRBJ1-2; cdr3_aa: ASSPDGQYGHGCT
d_call: .; v_call: TRBV6-8; j_call: TRBJ2-1; cdr3_aa: ASSYAPGPDNEQF